A single sample gave rise to the 21 T cell receptor beta chains below, sequenced in a study of T-cell reconstitution after alpha-beta-depleted transplantation in children. It was with unique molecular identifiers that the TCRbeta library was prepared. TCRdb independently ran MiXCR on the PCR reads; one entry per CDR3 protein. The sample holds almost 250,000 distinct CDR3 sequences, 20% to 30% seen once. Material: PBMCs, obtained before TCRalphabeta/CD19-depleted stem cell transplant. The receptor source for this set is a girl aged 2 to 10 with Fanconi anemia, due to receive a stem cell transplant.

This clonotype appeared once. CDR3 loop: CASSLEAGSVLEQYF. CDR3 in DNA: TGTGCCAGCAGCTTAGAGGCAGGGTCGGTCCTCGAGCAGTACTTC. The J gene is TRBJ2-7, the V gene TRBV7-2; tentative D call: TRBD1 (5 bases). Germline CDR1 reads SGHTA; CDR2 reads FQGNSA. Trimming removed 1 base at V and 6 bases at J, with 16 bases between. The CDR3 length is 15 residues.

The J gene is TRBJ2-1, the V gene TRBV29-1; 7 bases agree with TRBD2. The CDR3 is 13 residues long. The V segment lost 1 base and the J segment 13 bases; nucleotides outside the gene matches: 10. Germline V gene lookup returns CDR1 SQVTM and CDR2 ANQGSEA. The CDR3 DNA follows: TGCAGCGTTGAAGGCGTTAGCGGGTTTGAACAGTTCTTC. This sequence encodes CSVEGVSGFEQFF.

This clonotype came up many times. The chain is built from TRBV20-1 and TRBJ2-7; maybe TRBD2 (5 bases). V was shortened by 8 bases and J by 2 bases, with 19 bases between the two germline ends. Germline V CDR1 and CDR2: DFQATT, SNEGSKA (reference sequence). The CDR3 sequence is 14 residues long. CDR3 nucleotide sequence: TGCAGTACCCGCCCGGGATTCACCACCTACGAGCAGTACTTC. This codes for CSTRPGFTTYEQYF.

The chain combines TRBV25-1 with TRBJ2-7, with 14 nucleotides matching TRBD2. The germline V gene encodes CDR1 MGHDK and CDR2 SYGVNS. The CDR3 totals 16 residues. J was trimmed by 6 bases and V by 0 bases; bases with no gene match: 4. The CDR3 region has the DNA TGTGCCAGCAGTGAATATGGACTAGCGGGAGGAGGCGAGCAGTACTTC. This sequence encodes CASSEYGLAGGGEQYF.

This clonotype occurred many times. V and J are TRBV5-1 and TRBJ2-1; D is unresolved. Trimming removed 0 bases at V and 8 bases at J, with 6 bases between. This CDR3 is 12 amino acids long. CDR1 is SGHRS and CDR2 is YFSETQ in the germline V gene. The CDR3 sequence is CASSLEQDEQFF. The CDR3 nucleotides read TGCGCCAGCAGCTTGGAACAAGATGAGCAGTTCTTC. Together with reference TRBV5-1 and TRBJ2-1, the CDR3 gives the full variable domain: KAGVTQTPRYLIKTRGQQVTLSCSPISGHRSVSWYQQTPGQGLQFLFEYFSETQRNKGNFPGRFSGRQFSNSRSEMNVSTLELGDSALYLCASSLEQDEQFFGPGTRLTVL.

The table lists this clonotype with a count of one. This chain uses TRBV19 with TRBJ2-1, with a tentative D call TRBD1 (6 bases). CDR3 length: 16 amino acids. The germline gives CDR1 LNHDA, CDR2 SQIVND (reference sequence). Trimming shortened V by 3 bases and J by 4 bases, and 16 bases separated the two germline ends. The CDR3 bases are TGTGCCAGTAGTATGAACCTAGAACAGGGATACAATGAGCAGTTCTTC. This encodes CASSMNLEQGYNEQFF.

The sample holds a few counts of this clonotype. This sequence joins TRBV7-9 and TRBJ2-7, with D tentatively TRBD1 or TRBD2 (6 bases each). V shed 2 bases and J shed 7 bases, with 12 bases lying between them. The germline V gene has CDR1 SEHNR and CDR2 FQNEAQ (reference sequence). CDR3 length: 13 amino acids. In DNA, the CDR3 is TGTGCCAGCAGCTTACCGGGGGCGGGGGAGCAGTACTTC. This codes for CASSLPGAGEQYF.

J is TRBJ1-1 and V is TRBV9; possible D gene TRBD1, 6 bases. Looked up from germline, CDR1 is SGDLS and CDR2 is YYNGEE. Between the trimmed V and J ends, which lost 4 bases and 2 bases, there was a span of 15 bases. This CDR3 contains 15 residues. The CDR3 spells CASSSAWGRNTEAFF. CDR3 nucleotides: TGTGCCAGCAGCTCAGCCTGGGGGCGCAACACTGAAGCTTTCTTT.

On this clonotype itself: A much larger clone lies a single base off, so this may be a read error. The CDR3 does not close with the conserved phenylalanine or tryptophan, likely indicating a read error. The chain employs TRBV7-2 and TRBJ1-4; 7 positions agree with TRBD1. The CDR3 consists of 15 residues. Germline V gene data show CDR1 as SGHTA and CDR2 as FQGNSA. V shed 6 bases and J 5 bases; nucleotides not matched to a gene: 9. The CDR3: CASSKQGRGNEKLFY. The CDR3 DNA reads as TGTGCCAGCAGTAAACAGGGGAGGGGGAATGAAAAACTGTTTTAT.

The V and J genes are TRBV20-1 and TRBJ2-5; D ambiguous. This CDR3 contains 11 residues. Between the trimmed V and J ends, which lost 8 bases and 2 bases, there was a span of 9 bases. The germline V gene encodes CDR1 DFQATT and CDR2 SNEGSKA (reference sequence). The CDR3 here is CSLRWQETQYF. The CDR3 DNA is TGCAGTCTTAGGTGGCAAGAGACCCAGTACTTC.

The chain couples TRBV11-3 to TRBJ2-1; D is undetermined. From germline, CDR1 is SGHNT and CDR2 YENEEA. The CDR3 spans 13 residues. Trimming cost V 4 bases and J 9 bases, with 13 bases left between them. CDR3 nucleotides: TGTGCCAGCAGCTCCGGCCCTAACGGTGAGCAGTTCTTC. Translation: CASSSGPNGEQFF.

This clonotype was detected only a few times. The rearrangement links TRBV28 to TRBJ2-1, with a tentative D call TRBD1 (6 bases). Germline V lookup: CDR1 MDHEN, CDR2 SYDVKM. The CDR3 is made up of 15 amino acids. Trimming stripped 3 bases from V and 8 bases from J, with 17 bases between. CDR3 DNA: TGTGCCAGCAGTTTTGCCAGGGGACAAGTCTATGAGCAGTTCTTC. Amino acid sequence: CASSFARGQVYEQFF.

Many counts were recorded for this clonotype. CDR3 coding DNA: TGCAGCGTTGAGGTCGCCTACGAGCAGTACTTC. This codes for CSVEVAYEQYF. The rearrangement joins TRBV29-1 to TRBJ2-7; D unresolved. This CDR3 is built from 11 residues. Trimming took 3 bases from V and 2 from J, leaving 5 bases between them. From germline, CDR1 is SQVTM and CDR2 ANQGSEA.

This clonotype was seen at least ten times. The chain carries TRBV20-1 and TRBJ2-3; 8 positions agree with TRBD2. V shed 3 bases and J 0 bases; nucleotides not matched to a gene: 8. The CDR3 length is 16 residues. CDR1 is DFQATT, CDR2 SNEGSKA, per germline (reference sequence). CDR3 residues: CSASHGRGVSTDTQYF. The CDR3 DNA is TGCAGTGCTAGCCACGGGCGGGGGGTCAGCACAGATACGCAGTATTTT.

This clonotype was recorded many times. This chain links TRBV12-3 or TRBV12-4 with TRBJ2-5; TRBD1 aligns across 8 bases. The CDR3 runs to 14 residues. V lost 3 bases to trimming and J lost 4 bases; unmatched junction nucleotides: 4. The CDR3 DNA reads as TGTGCCAGCAGTTTCACTGGACAGGGAGAGACCCAGTACTTC. This encodes CASSFTGQGETQYF.

This clonotype was detected ten times or more. This CDR3 is CSAPRLAGFTDTQYF. Written as DNA, the CDR3 is TGCAGTGCCCCTAGACTAGCGGGATTCACAGATACGCAGTATTTT. The rearrangement uses TRBV20-1 and TRBJ2-3, with TRBD2 identical over 11 bases. The CDR3 spans 15 residues. Germline CDR1 reads DFQATT; CDR2 reads SNEGSKA (reference sequence). V trimming: 6 bases; J trimming: 2 bases; junction bases outside the gene matches: 7.

This clonotype was seen repeatedly, ten times or more. The rearrangement uses TRBV29-1 and TRBJ2-7; D could derive from TRBD1 or TRBD2 (5 bases each). Trimming took off 6 bases at V and 0 bases at J, with 9 bases between the two ends. Germline V CDR1 and CDR2: SQVTM, ANQGSEA. This CDR3 spans 12 amino acids. This chain's CDR3 is CSVYGTSYEQYF. The CDR3 coding sequence is TGCAGCGTCTACGGGACCTCCTACGAGCAGTACTTC.

The genes are TRBV20-1 and TRBJ2-7; tentatively, D is TRBD2 (5 bases). The CDR3 spans 15 residues. Germline V gene data show CDR1 as DFQATT and CDR2 as SNEGSKA (reference sequence). Trimming removed 1 base from V and 2 bases from J, with 15 bases in between. The CDR3 loop reads CSARGWTERTYEQYF. The DNA of the CDR3 is TGCAGTGCTAGAGGGTGGACTGAAAGAACCTACGAGCAGTACTTC.

This clonotype was seen many times. This rearrangement joins TRBV5-1 to TRBJ2-7; 11 bases align to TRBD2. With 8 bases clipped from V and 2 bases from J, the junction kept 0 bases outside the gene matches. The germline V gene has CDR1 SGHRS and CDR2 YFSETQ. This CDR3 contains 12 residues. As DNA, the CDR3 is TGCGCCAGTAGCGGGGGGGCCTACGAGCAGTACTTC. It yields the protein CASSGGAYEQYF.

The V gene is TRBV6-1, the J gene TRBJ2-3; 10 nucleotides align to TRBD2. This CDR3 has 16 residues. V was clipped by 7 bases and J by 2 bases; unmatched bases: 9. The germline CDR1 and CDR2 sequences are MNHNS and SASEGT. The CDR3 region has the DNA TGTGCCAGCACTCTAGGACTAGCGGCGTCCACAGATACGCAGTATTTT. Its translation is CASTLGLAASTDTQYF.

This clonotype was observed a few times. The chain employs TRBV11-2 and TRBJ2-1; the D gene is possibly TRBD1 (6 bases). Trimming stripped 0 bases from V and 10 bases from J, with 10 bases between. Germline V CDR1 and CDR2: SGHAT, FQNNGV. The CDR3 sequence is 13 residues long. CDR3 nucleotide sequence: TGTGCCAGCAGCTTAGAAGTCGGGACAGAGCAGTTCTTC. Residues: CASSLEVGTEQFF.